Listed below are T cell receptor beta chains from one sample, sequenced in a study of shared clonotypes between healthy human individuals. Profiled with immunoSEQ multiplex PCR; TCRdb holds only in-frame clones, not every one. The sample includes millions of clones, 85% to 95% of them seen just once. The material sequenced was naive CD4+ T cells from PBMCs. The receptors derive from a man aged 18 to 29 in good health. Some clones in this sample may be carry-over from other donors' samples. The CDR3 runs from the conserved cysteine through the conserved F or W. A D gene is named only where the DNA matches it firmly. Rows may omit the clone size; those that give it use once, few, many or a size class.

j_call	v_call	d_call	clone_size	cdr3_aa	cdr3_nt
TRBJ1-5	TRBV30	-	once	CAGLSGQNNQPQHF	TGTGCCGGCCTATCAGGGCAGAACAATCAGCCCCAGCATTTT
TRBJ2-5	TRBV25-1	-	-	CASSESTGSGETQYF	TGTGCCAGCAGTGAATCAACAGGGAGTGGAGAGACCCAGTACTTC
TRBJ1-5	TRBV6-5	TRBD1	-	CASSRDREGNQPQHF	TGTGCCAGCAGTCGGGACAGGGAGGGTAATCAGCCCCAGCATTTT
TRBJ2-2	TRBV15	-	-	CASCPGQDTGELFF	TGTGCCTCGTGTCCTGGGCAGGACACCGGGGAGCTGTTTTTT
TRBJ2-1	TRBV6-5	-	-	CASRTYRERNEQFF	TGTGCCAGCAGAACGTACAGGGAGCGGAATGAGCAGTTCTTC
TRBJ2-1	TRBV27	TRBD2	-	CASSYLGTRHNEQFF	TGTGCCAGCAGCTACCTGGGGACTAGGCACAATGAGCAGTTCTTC
TRBJ2-1	TRBV7-6	-	-	CASSLGRHNEQFF	TGTGCCAGCAGCTTAGGTCGACACAATGAGCAGTTCTTC
TRBJ2-2	TRBV4-1	-	-	CASSQGPGPKPGELFF	TGCGCCAGCAGCCAAGGACCGGGCCCTAAGCCCGGGGAGCTGTTTTTT
TRBJ2-7	TRBV5-1	-	-	CASSREPGQSYEQYF	TGCGCCAGCAGCAGAGAGCCGGGACAAAGTTACGAGCAGTACTTC
TRBJ2-6	TRBV4-2	-	-	CASSQEGWGGGRGGANVLTF	TGTGCCAGCAGCCAAGAGGGGTGGGGAGGGGGAAGAGGTGGGGCCAACGTCCTGACTTTC
TRBJ2-7	TRBV28	TRBD2	-	CASHSLAGAYEQYF	TGTGCCAGCCATAGTCTAGCGGGAGCCTACGAGCAGTACTTC
TRBJ2-1	TRBV29-1	TRBD2	-	CSVNRREGVMYNEQFF	TGCAGCGTTAATCGGCGGGAGGGCGTCATGTACAATGAGCAGTTCTTC
TRBJ2-7	TRBV2	-	-	CASSPFGSEQYF	TGTGCCAGCAGTCCGTTTGGATCCGAGCAGTACTTC
TRBJ1-1	TRBV6-5	TRBD1	-	CASSPSWTGGTEAFF	TGTGCCAGCAGCCCCTCCTGGACAGGGGGCACTGAAGCTTTCTTT
TRBJ2-7	TRBV11-3	TRBD2	-	CASSRLGGSAYEQYF	TGTGCCAGCAGCCGCCTGGGCGGGAGTGCCTACGAGCAGTACTTC
TRBJ1-2	TRBV30	-	-	CAWTVGGLGYGYTF	TGTGCCTGGACCGTCGGGGGGCTTGGCTATGGCTACACCTTC
TRBJ2-7	TRBV28	-	once	CASSLVARGAEQYF	TGTGCCAGCAGTTTAGTCGCCAGGGGGGCCGAGCAGTACTTC
TRBJ2-2	TRBV5-6	TRBD1	-	CASRLGQGAGELFF	TGTGCCAGCCGCTTGGGACAGGGGGCCGGGGAGCTGTTTTTT
TRBJ1-2	TRBV9	-	once	CASRAMGAPYGYTF	TGTGCCAGCAGGGCGATGGGGGCCCCCTATGGCTACACCTTC
TRBJ2-3	TRBV2	-	once	CASRREASTDTQYF	TGTGCCAGCAGGAGGGAGGCTAGCACAGATACGCAGTATTTT
TRBJ2-2	TRBV27	-	-	CASGRQGLNTGELFF	TGTGCCAGCGGCCGCCAGGGGCTCAACACCGGGGAGCTGTTTTTT
TRBJ2-2	TRBV9	-	once	CASSVKTGELFF	TGTGCCAGCAGCGTCAAAACCGGGGAGCTGTTTTTT
TRBJ2-1	TRBV28	TRBD2	-	CASSPLGTSGEGNHYNEQFF	TGTGCCAGCAGTCCCCTCGGGACTAGCGGAGAAGGGAACCACTACAATGAGCAGTTCTTC
TRBJ2-1	TRBV28	TRBD2	-	CASRASGTKNEQFF	TGTGCCAGCAGGGCTAGCGGAACTAAGAATGAGCAGTTCTTC
TRBJ1-1	TRBV10-3	TRBD1	-	CAIRNDRGNTEAFF	TGTGCCATCAGGAACGACAGGGGGAACACTGAAGCTTTCTTT
TRBJ2-1	TRBV7-2	-	-	CASSFRWSSYNEQFF	TGTGCCAGCAGCTTTCGGTGGAGCTCCTACAATGAGCAGTTCTTC
TRBJ2-3	TRBV28	TRBD2	-	CASSGRQGFGLAGAYTDTQYF	TGTGCCAGCAGTGGACGACAGGGGTTTGGTCTAGCGGGAGCCTACACAGATACGCAGTATTTT
TRBJ2-7	TRBV15	-	-	CATSRARGTSSYEQYF	TGTGCCACCAGCAGAGCTAGGGGGACAAGCTCCTACGAGCAGTACTTC
TRBJ2-2	TRBV5-1	-	-	CASSAPRLIPGELFF	TGCGCCAGCAGCGCGCCTCGCCTTATCCCCGGGGAGCTGTTTTTT
TRBJ1-5	TRBV9	TRBD1	-	CASSAGDRGRGQPQHF	TGTGCCAGCAGCGCCGGGGACAGGGGGCGAGGTCAGCCCCAGCATTTT
TRBJ2-7	TRBV6-5	-	-	CASSYRGGGYEQYF	TGTGCCAGCAGTTACAGAGGGGGAGGCTACGAGCAGTACTTC
TRBJ2-1	TRBV30	TRBD1	-	CAWTWTGSNEQFF	TGTGCCTGGACCTGGACAGGGTCCAATGAGCAGTTCTTC
TRBJ1-4	TRBV4-1	TRBD1	-	CASSQENRGEKLFF	TGCGCCAGCAGCCAAGAGAACAGGGGGGAAAAACTGTTTTTT
TRBJ2-2	TRBV29-1	-	-	CSVGRGSTGELFF	TGCAGCGTTGGACGGGGGTCCACCGGGGAGCTGTTTTTT
TRBJ2-2	TRBV7-7	TRBD1	-	CASSLAPGQGNTGELFF	TGTGCCAGCAGCCTGGCACCAGGACAGGGTAACACCGGGGAGCTGTTTTTT
TRBJ2-1	TRBV6-5	TRBD1	-	CASSRQGWGSQFF	TGTGCCAGCAGTAGACAGGGATGGGGTAGCCAGTTCTTC
TRBJ1-1	TRBV28	-	-	CASSTQNTEAFF	TGTGCCAGCAGTACCCAGAACACTGAAGCTTTCTTT
TRBJ1-5	TRBV28	-	few	CASSLEEGAIDQPQHF	TGTGCCAGCAGTTTAGAGGAAGGGGCGATTGATCAGCCCCAGCATTTT
TRBJ2-7	TRBV11-3	-	-	CASSSGTGSYEQYF	TGTGCCAGCAGCTCTGGGACCGGCTCCTACGAGCAGTACTTC
TRBJ1-4	TRBV9	-	-	CASSRELGEKLFF	TGTGCCAGCAGCCGTGAATTGGGGGAAAAACTGTTTTTT